Below, 3 T cell receptor beta chains from the same sample are listed, as sequenced in a study of identical twins. TCRdb recomputed calls from the 5' RACE reads with MiXCR, one row per CDR3 protein. The sample consists of roughly 200,000 distinct CDR3 sequences, around 6.8% of them appearing once. A further study also used this sample, focusing on yellow fever vaccine responses in identical twins.

Sequenced: memory (CD45RO+) T cells sorted from blood. The source is a woman aged 18-35 years in good health.

This clonotype was seen at least ten times. The genes are TRBV6-2 or TRBV6-3 and TRBJ2-2; 12 bases are shared with TRBD2. Per germline, CDR1 MNHEY and CDR2 SVGEGT. The J segment lost 7 bases and the V segment lost 3 bases, leaving 3 bases of the junction unmatched. The CDR3 contains 15 residues. CDR3 DNA: TGTGCCAGCAGTTATTCGACTAGCGGGAGCGGGGAGCTGTTTTTT. It yields the protein CASSYSTSGSGELFF.

This clonotype was detected a few times. The V gene is TRBV14, the J gene TRBJ2-5; no definite D call. The CDR3 covers 12 residues. CDR1 SGHDN and CDR2 FVKESK come from the germline V gene. Deletions cut 2 bases from V and 1 base from J, with 2 bases between. CDR3: CASSQFQETQYF. CDR3 sequence (DNA): TGTGCCAGCAGCCAATTCCAAGAGACCCAGTACTTC.

This clonotype was seen more than once but under ten times. The chain carries TRBV5-6 and TRBJ1-6; 8 bases map to TRBD1. The germline V gene has CDR1 SGHDT and CDR2 YYEEEE. The ends lost 4 bases at V and 10 bases at J; junction bases unmatched: 10. The CDR3 loop spans 15 amino acids. CDR3 in amino acids: CASSPPGQGRSPLHF. In DNA, the CDR3 is TGTGCCAGCAGCCCACCAGGACAGGGCCGGTCACCCCTCCACTTT.